These 26 T cell receptor beta chains originate from one sample sequenced in a study of CD8 T cells in Susac syndrome. When the RNA was reverse transcribed, random hexamers were used with an input of about 0.5 to 1 ug. Each CDR3 protein gets one entry after TCRdb re-called the immunoSEQ multiplex PCR reads with MiXCR. Here the sample spans about 60,000 distinct CDR3 sequences, 90% to 95% being singletons. Specimen: CD8+ T cells from PBMCs. Receptor source: a human donor with multiple sclerosis.

This chain links TRBV27 with TRBJ2-7; 7 bases fit TRBD2. This CDR3 comprises 14 residues. The trim removed 7 bases at V and 3 bases at J, leaving 9 bases unmatched. Germline-derived CDR1 and CDR2 are MNHEY and SMNVEV (reference sequence). The CDR3: CASKPSGTNYEQYF. The CDR3 bases are TGTGCCAGCAAGCCTAGCGGCACCAACTACGAGCAGTACTTC.

The rearrangement uses TRBV19 and TRBJ2-1, with TRBD2 matching over 7 bases. J was trimmed by 7 bases and V by 10 bases; bases with no gene match: 13. Germline-derived CDR1 and CDR2 are LNHDA and SQIVND (reference sequence). This CDR3 comprises 14 residues. The DNA of the CDR3 is TGTGCCATCAGTCGGACTAGTCAAGGGAATGAGCAGTTCTTC. Translation: CAISRTSQGNEQFF.

The chain combines TRBV3-1 with TRBJ2-4; D not certain. V was pared by 7 bases and J by 7 bases, with 20 bases between. Germline CDR1 LGHDT, CDR2 YNNKEL (reference sequence). The CDR3 has 15 amino acids. This CDR3 reads CASKEGRASANIQYF. CDR3 sequence (DNA): TGTGCCAGCAAAGAAGGCAGAGCCTCTGCCAACATTCAGTACTTC.

The chain links TRBV18 to TRBJ2-5; D is unclear. The V gene lost 2 bases and the J gene lost 0 bases, with 4 bases spanning the gap. The germline V gene has CDR1 KGHSH and CDR2 LQKENI. The CDR3 runs 13 residues. CDR3 in amino acids: CASSPTDQETQYF. The CDR3 DNA follows: TGTGCCAGCTCACCAACGGACCAAGAGACCCAGTACTTC.

In its sample, this clonotype was seen once. The V and J genes are TRBV29-1 and TRBJ2-7, with TRBD1 matching 10 bases. Germline V gene sequence: CDR1 SQVTM, CDR2 ANQGSEA. This CDR3 contains 13 residues. V shed 5 bases and J 6 bases; nucleotides not matched to a gene: 7. The CDR3 loop is CSVTPGTGAEQYF. The CDR3 DNA reads as TGCAGCGTTACTCCCGGGACAGGGGCCGAGCAGTACTTC.

The chain uses TRBV28 and TRBJ2-7; TRBD2 matches at 8 bases. V gave up 3 bases and J gave up 2 bases; unmatched junction bases: 9. CDR3 length equals 16 residues. The V gene's germline CDR1 is MDHEN and CDR2 SYDVKM. CDR3 amino acids: CASSFTAGGTPYEQYF. The CDR3 nucleotides are TGTGCCAGCAGTTTTACCGCGGGGGGCACACCCTACGAGCAGTACTTC.

This rearrangement joins TRBV6-5 to TRBJ2-3; TRBD2 might be the D (5 bases). Trimming took off 6 bases at V and 9 bases at J, with 10 bases between the two ends. In germline, CDR1 is MNHEY, CDR2 SVGAGI. The CDR3 has 11 residues. The chain's CDR3 is CASRTSLTQYF. DNA of the CDR3: TGTGCCAGCAGAACTAGTTTGACGCAGTATTTT.

The J gene is TRBJ2-5, the V gene TRBV12-3 or TRBV12-4, with D possibly TRBD2 on 5 matching bases. The CDR3 sequence is 13 residues long. V was clipped by 6 bases and J by 5 bases, with 13 bases between them. The DNA for the CDR3 is TGTGCCAGCAGGTTACTCGGGAAGGAGACCCAGTACTTC. Residues: CASRLLGKETQYF.

This rearrangement joins TRBV7-9 to TRBJ2-3; 7 bases map to TRBD2. The germline V gene has CDR1 SEHNR and CDR2 FQNEAQ (reference sequence). The V segment lost 5 bases and the J segment 3 bases; nucleotides outside the gene matches: 8. CDR3 size: 15 residues. CDR3 nucleotide sequence: TGTGCCAGCAGCATCATCCGGGACTATACAGATACGCAGTATTTT. Translating it yields CASSIIRDYTDTQYF.

The chain couples TRBV7-9 to TRBJ2-5, with 8 bases that match TRBD2. The germline V gene encodes CDR1 SEHNR and CDR2 FQNEAQ (reference sequence). The J segment lost 5 bases and the V segment lost 2 bases, leaving 19 bases of the junction unmatched. The CDR3 spans 19 residues. CDR3 sequence reads: CASSLSVTEAGGLRETQYF. The CDR3 bases are TGTGCCAGCAGCTTAAGTGTCACCGAGGCGGGAGGTCTCCGGGAGACCCAGTACTTC. The whole variable domain, filled in from reference TRBV7-9 and TRBJ2-5, reads DTGVSQNPRHKITKRGQNVTFRCDPISEHNRLYWYRQTLGQGPEFLTYFQNEAQLEKSRLLSDRFSAERPKGSFSTLEIQRTEQGDSAMYLCASSLSVTEAGGLRETQYFGPGTRLLVL.

This clonotype has a single count. The V gene is TRBV11-3, the J gene TRBJ2-7; 8 bases are a match to TRBD1. The germline gives CDR1 SGHNT, CDR2 YENEEA. The CDR3 length is 14 residues. Trimming took 4 bases from V and 5 from J; bases not matched to a gene: 7. CDR3 residues: CASSSGQGFNEQYF. In DNA form, the CDR3 reads TGTGCCAGCAGCTCTGGACAGGGCTTTAACGAGCAGTACTTC.

This clonotype was counted a single time. Mismatch with germline at one junction end may stem from a read error. This chain links TRBV9 with TRBJ1-2, with D unclear. This CDR3 comprises 11 residues. Germline V gives CDR1 SGDLS, CDR2 YYNGEE. Here the CDR3 DNA reads TGTGCCAACAGCGTTGGCCTTAGCTACACCTTC. Residues: CANSVGLSYTF.

The chain uses TRBV4-1 and TRBJ2-7; 8 bases map to TRBD1. Germline trimming cut 8 bases from V and 3 bases from J; bases unmatched to any gene: 12. In germline, CDR1 is MGHRA, CDR2 YSYEKL. The CDR3 sequence is 15 residues long. The CDR3 nucleotides are TGCGCCAGCGCCCTTGGACAGGGAGGCCTCTACGAGCAGTACTTC. It yields the protein CASALGQGGLYEQYF.

The V call is TRBV4-1, the J call TRBJ2-7, with 12 bases fitting TRBD2. CDR3 length: 16 residues. CDR1 and CDR2 (germline): MGHRA, YSYEKL. Trimming removed 4 bases from V and 5 bases from J; junction bases left unmatched: 9. The CDR3 loop reads CASSRYRLAGDNEQYF. Here the CDR3 DNA reads TGCGCCAGCAGCCGATACAGACTAGCGGGAGACAACGAGCAGTACTTC.

The chain links TRBV20-1 to TRBJ2-7; a possible D gene is TRBD1 (6 bases). The ends were cut back, 0 bases at V and 2 bases at J, with 14 bases in the middle. This CDR3 region has 15 residues. Germline V gene data show CDR1 as DFQATT and CDR2 as SNEGSKA (reference sequence). CDR3 DNA: TGCAGTGCTAGAGAGGAAAGGGGGAAACCCTACGAGCAGTACTTC. This encodes CSAREERGKPYEQYF.

The chain carries TRBV6-5 and TRBJ2-1, with D hard to call. V shed 4 bases and J shed 10 bases, with 14 bases lying between them. The CDR3 runs 13 residues. Germline V CDR1 and CDR2: MNHEY, SVGAGI. The DNA for the CDR3 is TGTGCCAGCAGTTTCCACAGCGAACTAGAGCAGTTCTTC. Its translation: CASSFHSELEQFF.

V is TRBV12-3 or TRBV12-4 and J is TRBJ1-5, with D tentatively TRBD1 (6 bases). V dropped 3 bases and J dropped 6 bases, with 15 bases sitting between them. The CDR3 is 15 residues long. CDR3 sequence: CASSFGGYGGQPQHF. The CDR3 bases are TGTGCCAGCAGTTTCGGGGGCTACGGAGGTCAGCCCCAGCATTTT.

This clonotype showed up just a few times. This sequence joins TRBV7-9 and TRBJ2-7, with D unclear. Germline CDR1 reads SEHNR; CDR2 reads FQNEAQ (reference sequence). The length of the CDR3 is 13 residues. The V end was cut by 0 bases, the J end by 4 bases, with 7 bases between. CDR3 sequence reads: CASSLATGYEQYF. The DNA for the CDR3 is TGTGCCAGCAGCTTAGCTACTGGGTACGAGCAGTACTTC.

The chain combines TRBV3-1 with TRBJ2-7, with 8 bases lining up with TRBD2. Trimming took 0 bases from V and 2 from J; bases not matched to a gene: 3. This CDR3 contains 15 residues. Germline V gene lookup returns CDR1 LGHDT and CDR2 YNNKEL (reference sequence). The CDR3 bases are TGTGCCAGCAGCCAAGACCTAGCGGGCACCTACGAGCAGTACTTC. It translates to CASSQDLAGTYEQYF.

The genes are TRBV30 and TRBJ1-2; D is unclear. The ends were cut back, 4 bases at V and 6 bases at J, with 9 bases in the middle. CDR3 size: 11 residues. In germline, CDR1 is GTSNPN, CDR2 SVGIG (reference sequence). The DNA of the CDR3 is TGTGCCTGGATGGAGGACCATGGCTACACCTTC. Its protein is CAWMEDHGYTF.

This rearrangement joins TRBV11-2 to TRBJ2-5, with D maybe TRBD1 (5 bases). The CDR3 has 16 residues. CDR1 is SGHAT and CDR2 is FQNNGV in the germline V gene. V lost 5 bases and J 3 bases, leaving 19 bases between the germline ends. CDR3: CASSPMITGPEETQYF. The CDR3 bases are TGTGCCAGCAGCCCGATGATAACAGGCCCCGAAGAGACCCAGTACTTC.

The chain employs TRBV6-5 and TRBJ2-5; D is uncertain. The germline V and J ends were trimmed by 2 bases and 1 base, with 11 bases remaining between them. This CDR3 has 15 residues. The germline V gene has CDR1 MNHEY and CDR2 SVGAGI. In DNA, the CDR3 is TGTGCCAGCAGTTACAACGTCCTTTCCCAAGAGACCCAGTACTTC. Translating it yields CASSYNVLSQETQYF.

This chain connects TRBV3-1 to TRBJ1-1, with unresolved D. Trimming removed 0 bases at V and 4 bases at J, with 0 bases between. The CDR3 runs to 11 residues. From germline, CDR1 is LGHDT and CDR2 YNNKEL (reference sequence). This CDR3 reads CASSQDTEAFF. CDR3 DNA: TGTGCCAGCAGCCAAGACACTGAAGCTTTCTTT.

The rearrangement joins TRBV12-3 or TRBV12-4 to TRBJ2-5; D unclear. This CDR3 comprises 12 residues. Between the trimmed V and J ends, which lost 8 bases and 4 bases, there was a span of 11 bases. CDR3 sequence reads: CASGYVRETQYF. The DNA for the CDR3 is TGTGCCAGCGGTTACGTTCGAGAGACCCAGTACTTC.

The gene calls are TRBV20-1 and TRBJ1-1; D unclear. From germline, CDR1 is DFQATT and CDR2 SNEGSKA (reference sequence). The CDR3 runs to 14 residues. The V end lost 6 bases, the J end lost 0 bases, and 14 bases lay between the germline ends. This chain's CDR3 is CSALVQPMNTEAFF. The CDR3, as DNA: TGCAGTGCGCTAGTCCAGCCTATGAACACTGAAGCTTTCTTT.

The rearrangement links TRBV27 to TRBJ1-1; D gene uncertain. The CDR3 covers 13 residues. Trimming pared 9 bases from V and 0 bases from J, leaving 11 bases between. Per the germline V gene, CDR1 is MNHEY and CDR2 is SMNVEV (reference sequence). CDR3 bases: TGTGCCAGTCGGGCTTTCATGAACACTGAAGCTTTCTTT. Protein product: CASRAFMNTEAFF.